A single sample is the source of the 24 T cell receptor beta chains below, sequenced in a study of blood T cell repertoires in COVID-19. Repertoires were generated with immunoSEQ multiplex PCR, while TCRdb's copy carries only in-frame clones and drops some. The repertoire consists of 250,000 or so clones, with around 80% occurring once and the leading ten covering around 1.8%. Sequencing used PBMCs or T cells enriched from blood (not recorded which). These receptor sequences come from a man in his 60s who had recovered from COVID-19.

This sequence joins TRBV4-2 and TRBJ1-6; a possible D gene is TRBD1 (6 bases). Trimming stripped 0 bases from V and 10 bases from J, with 19 bases between. Germline CDR1 and CDR2: LGHNA and YNFKEQ. This CDR3 has 17 amino acids. The CDR3 protein is CASSQEPTPGAGSPLHF. In nucleotides, the CDR3 is TGTGCCAGCAGCCAAGAACCTACTCCAGGGGCAGGATCACCCCTCCACTTT.

A note on this clone: The same CDR3 can be traced to other DNA sequences in this sample. The CDR3 DNA sequence: TGCGCCAGCAGCTTGGAGGGAGGGGGAAATCAGCCCCAGCATTTT. Translation: CASSLEGGGNQPQHF. This chain connects TRBV5-1 to TRBJ1-5; tentatively, D is TRBD1 (6 bases). CDR3 length: 15 amino acids. The ends were cut back, 0 bases at V and 4 bases at J, with 11 bases in the middle. The germline gives CDR1 SGHRS, CDR2 YFSETQ.

The chain carries TRBV5-8 and TRBJ1-2, with TRBD1 as a possible D gene (5 bases). The V and J ends lost 0 bases and 3 bases respectively, with 15 bases between them. The CDR3 contains 16 residues. Germline V lookup: CDR1 SGHTS, CDR2 YDEGEE. CDR3 residues: CASSLDFGGIDYGYTF. The CDR3 nucleotides are TGTGCCAGCAGCTTGGATTTCGGGGGTATTGACTATGGCTACACCTTC.

The chain joins TRBV7-2 to TRBJ1-2; 8 positions agree with TRBD1. This CDR3 region has 14 residues. Germline-derived CDR1 and CDR2 are SGHTA and FQGNSA. V was clipped by 3 bases and J by 8 bases; unmatched bases: 8. The CDR3 loop is CASSFKQGAKGYTF. For the CDR3, the DNA is TGTGCCAGCAGCTTTAAGCAGGGGGCGAAAGGCTACACCTTC.

The rearrangement links TRBV10-3 to TRBJ1-1; 7 nucleotides line up with TRBD1. The J segment lost 2 bases and the V segment lost 2 bases, leaving 5 bases of the junction unmatched. CDR3 size: 15 residues. Germline CDR1 reads ENHRY; CDR2 reads SYGVKD. Here the CDR3 DNA reads TGTGCCATCAGTGAGACCGACAGGGCAAACACTGAAGCTTTCTTT. This encodes CAISETDRANTEAFF.

This clone was detected only a few times. The chain has TRBV19 and TRBJ1-4; D remains unclear. The CDR3 is 14 residues long. With 3 bases removed from V and 1 base from J, the gap between germline ends came to 6 bases. Germline CDR1 LNHDA, CDR2 SQIVND (reference sequence). The DNA of the CDR3 is TGTGCCAGTAGTATTTCTATAACTAATGAAAAACTGTTTTTT. It yields the protein CASSISITNEKLFF.

CDR3 amino acids: CASSLLPFTSGGDTQYF. CDR3 bases: TGTGCCAGCAGCTTACTTCCGTTTACTAGCGGGGGAGATACGCAGTATTTT. The rearrangement joins TRBV7-9 to TRBJ2-3, with 11 bases identical to TRBD2. CDR3 length equals 17 residues. Unmatched junction bases numbered 9, after V lost 2 bases and J lost 5 bases. Germline V lookup: CDR1 SEHNR, CDR2 FQNEAQ (reference sequence).

This chain connects TRBV10-3 to TRBJ2-1; 12 bases are shared with TRBD1. V gave up 10 bases and J gave up 6 bases; unmatched junction bases: 7. Germline V lookup: CDR1 ENHRY, CDR2 SYGVKD. This CDR3 has 14 residues. CDR3 loop: CASSRDRGPNEQFF. The CDR3 bases are TGTGCCAGTTCCCGGGACAGGGGGCCCAATGAGCAGTTCTTC.

V usage is TRBV7-9 and J usage is TRBJ1-1; the match to TRBD1 covers 9 bases. CDR3 length: 15 residues. Germline V gene lookup returns CDR1 SEHNR and CDR2 FQNEAQ (reference sequence). V was pared by 5 bases and J by 2 bases, with 6 bases of the junction left unmatched. The CDR3 region is CASSTDRGGNTEAFF. The CDR3 DNA is TGTGCCAGCAGCACGGACAGGGGAGGCAACACTGAAGCTTTCTTT.

This clone was recorded many times. J is TRBJ2-3 and V is TRBV7-9; D might be TRBD2 (5 bases). The CDR3 covers 14 residues. CDR1 and CDR2 from the germline V gene are SEHNR and FQNEAQ (reference sequence). The V and J ends lost 3 bases and 2 bases respectively, with 9 bases between them. The CDR3 coding sequence is TGTGCCAGCAGCTTTACGGGGAACACAGATACGCAGTATTTT. It is translated as CASSFTGNTDTQYF.

This chain uses TRBV7-2 with TRBJ2-3; 8 nucleotides agree with TRBD1. The CDR3 is 15 amino acids. Losses at the gene ends were 4 bases for V and 3 bases for J; bases not matched to a gene: 6. Per the germline V gene, CDR1 is SGHTA and CDR2 is FQGNSA. The CDR3, as DNA: TGTGCCAGCAGCTCAGGACAGGGAAGGACAGATACGCAGTATTTT. Amino acids: CASSSGQGRTDTQYF.

This sequence joins TRBV29-1 and TRBJ1-2, with TRBD1 as a possible D gene (5 bases). The CDR3 totals 11 residues. V lost 3 bases and J 5 bases, leaving 7 bases between the germline ends. In germline, CDR1 is SQVTM, CDR2 ANQGSEA. This CDR3 reads CSVDRGYGYTF. The CDR3 DNA follows: TGCAGCGTTGATAGGGGTTATGGCTACACCTTC.

The chain carries TRBV7-9 and TRBJ1-3; D is unresolved. Germline CDR1 SEHNR, CDR2 FQNEAQ (reference sequence). The CDR3 runs to 14 residues. V was pared by 3 bases and J by 2 bases, with 8 bases between. CDR3 residues: CASSFSIAGNTIYF. CDR3 nucleotides: TGTGCCAGCAGCTTTAGTATTGCTGGAAACACCATATATTTT.

The chain uses TRBV27 and TRBJ2-5, with D maybe TRBD1 (6 bases). CDR3 length: 13 residues. Germline CDR1 is MNHEY and CDR2 is SMNVEV (reference sequence). V lost 10 bases, J lost 4 bases, and 16 bases lay in between. The CDR3 DNA sequence: TGTGCCACGGGTACCCAGGGGAGAGAGACCCAGTACTTC. Its translation is CATGTQGRETQYF.

The genes are TRBV27 and TRBJ1-4; 8 bases agree with TRBD1. The CDR3 has 14 residues. The V segment lost 6 bases and the J segment 5 bases; nucleotides outside the gene matches: 5. Germline-derived CDR1 and CDR2 are MNHEY and SMNVEV (reference sequence). The CDR3 region has the DNA TGTGCCAGCAGACAACAGGGGGGAAATGAAAAACTGTTTTTT. Translated: CASRQQGGNEKLFF. The full variable domain, its missing parts supplied by reference TRBV27 and TRBJ1-4, is EAQVTQNPRYLITVTGKKLTVTCSQNMNHEYMSWYRQDPGLGLRQIYYSMNVEVTDKGDVPEGYKVSRKEKRNFPLILESPSPNQTSLYFCASRQQGGNEKLFFGSGTQLSVL.

In its sample, this clone was seen a few times. This sequence joins TRBV2 and TRBJ1-3; a possible D gene is TRBD1 (6 bases). Looked up from germline, CDR1 is SNHLY and CDR2 is FYNNEI. The V end was cut by 1 base, the J end by 1 base, with 14 bases between. The CDR3 sequence is 17 residues long. The CDR3: CASSEVARGASGNTIYF. CDR3 coding DNA: TGTGCCAGCAGTGAAGTGGCCAGGGGAGCATCTGGAAACACCATATATTTT.

The chain has TRBV7-2 and TRBJ2-2; D is unresolved. This CDR3 has 13 amino acids. Germline V gives CDR1 SGHTA, CDR2 FQGNSA. Trimming pared 6 bases from V and 5 bases from J, leaving 10 bases between. This CDR3 is CASRQTTTGELFF. For the CDR3, the DNA is TGTGCCAGCAGACAGACAACGACCGGGGAGCTGTTTTTT.

The CDR3 reads CASSPARQSEAFF. CDR3 DNA sequence: TGTGCCAGCAGCCCCGCACGACAGAGTGAAGCTTTCTTT. The chain couples TRBV12-3 or TRBV12-4 to TRBJ1-1, with a possible D match to TRBD1 (5 bases). The CDR3 loop spans 13 amino acids. Trimming shortened V by 6 bases and J by 7 bases, and 15 bases separated the two germline ends.

This clone was detected a few times. The genes are TRBV5-5 and TRBJ2-3; 7 nucleotides align to TRBD1. Germline CDR1 SGHKS, CDR2 YYEKEE (reference sequence). V lost 4 bases and J lost 5; bases outside the gene matches: 4. The CDR3 spans 13 residues. Here the CDR3 DNA reads TGTGCCAGCAGCCGGGACAGAAAAGATACGCAGTATTTT. It yields the protein CASSRDRKDTQYF.

V gene TRBV28 combines with J gene TRBJ1-5; D gene ambiguous. CDR1 and CDR2 (germline): MDHEN, SYDVKM. This CDR3 contains 14 residues. The ends were cut back, 2 bases at V and 1 base at J, with 6 bases in the middle. The CDR3 bases are TGTGCCAGCAGTTTAAGCGGCAGCAATCAGCCCCAGCATTTT. This gives the protein CASSLSGSNQPQHF.

The chain has TRBV7-9 and TRBJ2-3; D is possibly TRBD2 (6 bases). CDR1 is SEHNR, CDR2 FQNEAQ, per germline (reference sequence). Trimming took 2 bases from V and 4 from J, leaving 13 bases between them. The length of the CDR3 is 15 residues. The DNA for the CDR3 is TGTGCCAGCAGCTTAAAGGGGCGGGAATCAGATACGCAGTATTTT. Its translation is CASSLKGRESDTQYF.

J is TRBJ1-5 and V is TRBV19; TRBD1 matches at 7 bases. J gave up 4 bases and V 7 bases, and 4 bases lay outside the gene matches. Germline-derived CDR1 and CDR2 are LNHDA and SQIVND (reference sequence). The CDR3 length is 13 residues. Here the CDR3 DNA reads TGTGCCAGTACGGACAGGATGAATCAGCCCCAGCATTTT. Translated: CASTDRMNQPQHF.

This clone was observed a handful of times. This chain joins TRBV7-6 and TRBJ2-2, with 8 bases fitting TRBD1. This CDR3 region has 16 residues. Trimming cost V 2 bases and J 1 base; bases outside gene matches: 3. Per the germline V gene, CDR1 is SGHVS and CDR2 is FNYEAQ. This chain's CDR3 is CASSLPTGENTGELFF. The CDR3 DNA follows: TGTGCCAGCAGCTTACCGACAGGGGAGAACACCGGGGAGCTGTTTTTT.

The chain couples TRBV10-3 to TRBJ2-7; TRBD1 agrees at 11 bases. The CDR3 contains 13 residues. After removal of 6 bases from V and 5 bases from J, the junction contained 3 bases not matched to a gene. Germline V gene sequence: CDR1 ENHRY, CDR2 SYGVKD. CDR3 DNA sequence: TGTGCCATCAGCGGACAGGGGGCGGACGAGCAGTACTTC. Its translation: CAISGQGADEQYF.